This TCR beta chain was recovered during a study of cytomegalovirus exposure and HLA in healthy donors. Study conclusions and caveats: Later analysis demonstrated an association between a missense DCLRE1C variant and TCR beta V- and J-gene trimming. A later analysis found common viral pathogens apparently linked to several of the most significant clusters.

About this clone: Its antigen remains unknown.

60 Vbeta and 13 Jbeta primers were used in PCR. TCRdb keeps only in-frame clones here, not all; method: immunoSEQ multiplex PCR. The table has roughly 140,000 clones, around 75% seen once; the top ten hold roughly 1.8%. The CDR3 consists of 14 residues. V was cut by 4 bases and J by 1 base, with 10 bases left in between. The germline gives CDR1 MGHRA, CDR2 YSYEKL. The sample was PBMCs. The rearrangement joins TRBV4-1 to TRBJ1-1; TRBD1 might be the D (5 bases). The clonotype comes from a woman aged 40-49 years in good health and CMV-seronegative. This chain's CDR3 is CASSLVGENTEAFF. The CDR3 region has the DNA TGCGCCAGCAGCCTCGTAGGGGAGAACACTGAAGCTTTCTTT.